The sequence of this T cell receptor beta chain was determined in a study of cytomegalovirus exposure and HLA in healthy donors. Study-wide findings and caveats: TCR association rates varied by HLA locus in a later analysis, with DRB1 highest and HLA-C lowest. Reports indicated that the classifier achieved high specificity and sensitivity in diagnosing cytomegalovirus status.

As to this clone: Its cognate antigen is unknown.

With 60 Vbeta and 13 Jbeta primers, the PCR was carried out. Per the study methods: As a later analysis found, there were 80 million to 90 million unique TCR beta chains, of which some 9.9 million were shared. Profiling relied on immunoSEQ multiplex PCR, and the TCRdb table lists in-frame clones only, not all of them. V and J calls and clone size are copied from that table; D and trimming were computed from the DNA. The sample records roughly 150,000 clones, approximately 80% being singletons. The CDR3 is 19 amino acids. Sequenced sample: PBMCs. The sequence was obtained from a woman under 30 in good health and CMV-seronegative. The gene calls are TRBV21-1 and TRBJ2-4; the listed D gene, TRBD1, was not tested against the DNA. TRBV21-1 is a pseudogene segment. The CDR3 region is CASSTPILTGVLAKNIQYF. The DNA for the CDR3 is TGTGCCAGCAGCACGCCCATTTTGACAGGGGTACTAGCCAAAAACATTCAGTACTTC.